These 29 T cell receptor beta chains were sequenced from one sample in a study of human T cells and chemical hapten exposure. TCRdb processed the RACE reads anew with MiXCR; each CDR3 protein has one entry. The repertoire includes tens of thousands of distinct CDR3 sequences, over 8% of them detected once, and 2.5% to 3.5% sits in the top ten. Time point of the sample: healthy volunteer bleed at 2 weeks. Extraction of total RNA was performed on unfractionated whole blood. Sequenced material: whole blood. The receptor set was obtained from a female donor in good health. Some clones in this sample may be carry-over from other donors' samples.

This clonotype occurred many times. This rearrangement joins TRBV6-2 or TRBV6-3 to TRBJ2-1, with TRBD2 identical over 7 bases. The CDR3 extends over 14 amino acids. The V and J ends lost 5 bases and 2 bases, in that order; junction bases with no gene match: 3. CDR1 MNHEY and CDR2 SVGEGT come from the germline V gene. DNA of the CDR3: TGTGCCAGCAGTAGCGGGACCACCTACAATGAGCAGTTCTTC. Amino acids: CASSSGTTYNEQFF.

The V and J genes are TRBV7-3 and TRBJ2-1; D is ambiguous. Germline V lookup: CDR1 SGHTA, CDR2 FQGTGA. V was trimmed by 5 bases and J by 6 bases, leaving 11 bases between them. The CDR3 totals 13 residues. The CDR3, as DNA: TGTGCCAGCAGCCCGTCAGGTCTCAATGAGCAGTTCTTC. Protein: CASSPSGLNEQFF.

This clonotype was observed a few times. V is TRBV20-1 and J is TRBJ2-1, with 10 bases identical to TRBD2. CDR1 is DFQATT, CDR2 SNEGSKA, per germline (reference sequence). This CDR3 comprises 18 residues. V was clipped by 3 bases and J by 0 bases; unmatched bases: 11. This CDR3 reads CSASGGLAVTSSYNEQFF. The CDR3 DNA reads TGCAGTGCTAGTGGTGGACTAGCGGTTACCAGCTCCTACAATGAGCAGTTCTTC.

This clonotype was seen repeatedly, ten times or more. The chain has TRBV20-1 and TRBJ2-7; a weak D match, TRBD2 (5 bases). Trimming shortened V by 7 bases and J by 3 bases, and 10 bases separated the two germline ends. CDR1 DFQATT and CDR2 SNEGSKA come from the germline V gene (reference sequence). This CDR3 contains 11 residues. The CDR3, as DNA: TGCAGTGTCGGACTCCGCTACGAGCAGTACTTC. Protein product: CSVGLRYEQYF.

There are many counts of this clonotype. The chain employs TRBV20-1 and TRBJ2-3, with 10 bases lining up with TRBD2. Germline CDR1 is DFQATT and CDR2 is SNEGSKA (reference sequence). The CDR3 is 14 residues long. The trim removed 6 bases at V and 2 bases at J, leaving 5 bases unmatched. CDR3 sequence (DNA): TGCAGTGCGTATGGACTAGCGGACACAGATACGCAGTATTTT. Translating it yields CSAYGLADTDTQYF.

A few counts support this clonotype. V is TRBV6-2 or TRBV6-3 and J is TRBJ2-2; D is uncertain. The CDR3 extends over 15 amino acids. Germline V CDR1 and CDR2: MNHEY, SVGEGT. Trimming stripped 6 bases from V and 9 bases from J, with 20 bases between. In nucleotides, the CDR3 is TGTGCCAGCAGGCTGGCACGGTCTCCCAAAAGGGAGCTGTTTTTT. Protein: CASRLARSPKRELFF.

This CDR3 is CASSTPSLNQPQHF. The CDR3 nucleotides read TGTGCCAGCAGCACCCCCAGTCTCAATCAGCCCCAGCATTTT. This rearrangement joins TRBV6-2 or TRBV6-3 to TRBJ1-5; D ambiguous. The CDR3 contains 14 residues. V shed 6 bases and J shed 3 bases, with 12 bases lying between them. Germline CDR1 and CDR2: MNHEY and SVGEGT.

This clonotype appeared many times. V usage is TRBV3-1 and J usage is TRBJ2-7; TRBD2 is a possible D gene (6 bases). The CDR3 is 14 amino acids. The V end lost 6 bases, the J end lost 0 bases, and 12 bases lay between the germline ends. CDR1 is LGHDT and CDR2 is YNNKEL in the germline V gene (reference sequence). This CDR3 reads CASSQEGLSYEQYF. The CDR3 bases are TGTGCCAGCAGTCAGGAGGGACTCTCCTACGAGCAGTACTTC.

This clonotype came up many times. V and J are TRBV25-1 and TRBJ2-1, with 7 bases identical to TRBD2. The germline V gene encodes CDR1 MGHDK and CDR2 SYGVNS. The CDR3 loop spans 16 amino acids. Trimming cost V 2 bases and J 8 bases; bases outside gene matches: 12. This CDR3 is CASSEGVAGPSDEQFF. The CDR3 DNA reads TGTGCCAGCAGTGAAGGTGTAGCGGGCCCATCCGATGAGCAGTTCTTC.

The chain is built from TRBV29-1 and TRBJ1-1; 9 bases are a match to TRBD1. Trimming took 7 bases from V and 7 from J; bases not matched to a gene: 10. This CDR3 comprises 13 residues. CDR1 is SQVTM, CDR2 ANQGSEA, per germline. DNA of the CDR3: TGCAGCGCCCATCCGGGACAGGGAAATGAAGCTTTCTTT. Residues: CSAHPGQGNEAFF.

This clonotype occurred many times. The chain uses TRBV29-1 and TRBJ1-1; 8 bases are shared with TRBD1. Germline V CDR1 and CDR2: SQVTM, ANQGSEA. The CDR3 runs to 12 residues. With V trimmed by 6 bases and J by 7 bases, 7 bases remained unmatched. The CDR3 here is CSVGQGTYEAFF. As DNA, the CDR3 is TGCAGCGTAGGACAGGGTACTTATGAAGCTTTCTTT.

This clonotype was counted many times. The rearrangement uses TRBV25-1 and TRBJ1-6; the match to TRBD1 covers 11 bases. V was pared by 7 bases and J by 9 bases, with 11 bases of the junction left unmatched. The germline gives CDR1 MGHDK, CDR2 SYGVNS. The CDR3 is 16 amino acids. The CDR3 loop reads CASTGSAGTGGSPLHF. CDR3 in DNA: TGTGCCAGCACCGGAAGCGCCGGGACAGGGGGTTCACCCCTCCACTTT. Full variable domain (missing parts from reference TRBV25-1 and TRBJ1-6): EADIYQTPRYLVIGTGKKITLECSQTMGHDKMYWYQQDPGMELHLIHYSYGVNSTEKGDLSSESTVSRIRTEHFPLTLESARPSHTSQYLCASTGSAGTGGSPLHFGNGTRLTVT.

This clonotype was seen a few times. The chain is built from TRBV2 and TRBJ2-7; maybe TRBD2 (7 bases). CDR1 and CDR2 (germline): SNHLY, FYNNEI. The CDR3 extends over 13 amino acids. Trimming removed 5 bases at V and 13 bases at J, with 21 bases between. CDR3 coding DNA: TGTGCCAGCAGTCAGACAGTGACCGGGGGGCAATACTTC. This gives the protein CASSQTVTGGQYF.

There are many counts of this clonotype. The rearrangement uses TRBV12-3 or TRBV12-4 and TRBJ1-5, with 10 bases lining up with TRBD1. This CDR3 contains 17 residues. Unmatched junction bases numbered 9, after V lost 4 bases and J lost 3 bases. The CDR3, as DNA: TGTGCCAGCAGTTGGGACAGGGGCCTCGGCCTCAATCAGCCCCAGCATTTT. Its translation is CASSWDRGLGLNQPQHF.

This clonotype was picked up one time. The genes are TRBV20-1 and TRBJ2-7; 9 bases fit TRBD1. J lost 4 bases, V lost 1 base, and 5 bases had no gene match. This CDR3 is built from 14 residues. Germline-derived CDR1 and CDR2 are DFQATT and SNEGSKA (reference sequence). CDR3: CSARGLGQGYEQYF. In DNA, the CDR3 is TGCAGTGCTAGAGGCCTGGGACAGGGATACGAGCAGTACTTC.

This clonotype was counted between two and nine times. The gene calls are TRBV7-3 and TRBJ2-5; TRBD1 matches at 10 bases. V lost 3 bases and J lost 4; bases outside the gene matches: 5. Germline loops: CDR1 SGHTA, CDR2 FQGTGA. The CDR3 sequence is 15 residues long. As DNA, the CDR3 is TGTGCCAGCAGCTTTGGGACAGGGGTCGGAGAGACCCAGTACTTC. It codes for CASSFGTGVGETQYF.

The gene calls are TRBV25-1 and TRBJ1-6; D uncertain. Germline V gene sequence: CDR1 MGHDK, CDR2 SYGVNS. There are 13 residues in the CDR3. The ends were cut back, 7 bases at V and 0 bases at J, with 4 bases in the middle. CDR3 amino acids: CASKRSYNSPLHF. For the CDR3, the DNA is TGTGCCAGCAAACGCTCCTATAATTCACCCCTCCACTTT. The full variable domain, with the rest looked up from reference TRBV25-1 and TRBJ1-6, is EADIYQTPRYLVIGTGKKITLECSQTMGHDKMYWYQQDPGMELHLIHYSYGVNSTEKGDLSSESTVSRIRTEHFPLTLESARPSHTSQYLCASKRSYNSPLHFGNGTRLTVT.

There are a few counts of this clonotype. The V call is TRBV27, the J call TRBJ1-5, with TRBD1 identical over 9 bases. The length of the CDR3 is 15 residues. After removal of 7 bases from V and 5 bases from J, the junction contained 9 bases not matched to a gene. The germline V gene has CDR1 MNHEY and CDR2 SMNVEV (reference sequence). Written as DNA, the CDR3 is TGTGCCAGCAACCCGGGACAGGGTCTTTATCAGCCCCAGCATTTT. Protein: CASNPGQGLYQPQHF.

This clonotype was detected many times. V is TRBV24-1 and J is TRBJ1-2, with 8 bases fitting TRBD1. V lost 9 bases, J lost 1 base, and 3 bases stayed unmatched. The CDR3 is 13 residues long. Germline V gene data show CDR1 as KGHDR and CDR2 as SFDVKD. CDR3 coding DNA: TGTGCCACCCGTGGACAGGGTAACTATGGCTACACCTTC. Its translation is CATRGQGNYGYTF.

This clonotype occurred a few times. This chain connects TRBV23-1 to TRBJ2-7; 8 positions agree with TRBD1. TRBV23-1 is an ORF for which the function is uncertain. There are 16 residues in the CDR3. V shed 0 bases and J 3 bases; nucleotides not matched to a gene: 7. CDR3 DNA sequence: TGCGCCAGCAGTCAATCGCGACAGGGGACCGACTACGAGCAGTACTTC. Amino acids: CASSQSRQGTDYEQYF.

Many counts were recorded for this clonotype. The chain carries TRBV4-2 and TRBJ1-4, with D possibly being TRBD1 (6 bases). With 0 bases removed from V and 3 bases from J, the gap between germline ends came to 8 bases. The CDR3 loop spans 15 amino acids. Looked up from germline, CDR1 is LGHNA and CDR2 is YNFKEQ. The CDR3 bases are TGTGCCAGCAGCCAAGAGGGGGGCGCTAATGAAAAACTGTTTTTT. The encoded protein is CASSQEGGANEKLFF.

The CDR3: CASSLLAGGHNEQFF. Here the CDR3 DNA reads TGTGCCAGCAGCTTACTAGCGGGAGGTCATAATGAGCAGTTCTTC. The chain couples TRBV12-3 or TRBV12-4 to TRBJ2-1, with TRBD2 identical over 12 bases. V shed 6 bases, J shed 7 bases, and the junction held 7 bases outside the gene matches. This CDR3 region has 15 residues.

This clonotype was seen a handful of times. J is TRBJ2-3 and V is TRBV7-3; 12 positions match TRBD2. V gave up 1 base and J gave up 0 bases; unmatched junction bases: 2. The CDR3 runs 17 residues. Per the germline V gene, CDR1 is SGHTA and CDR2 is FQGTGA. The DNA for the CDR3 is TGTGCCAGCAGCTTAATGGGGACTAGCGGGAGCACAGATACGCAGTATTTT. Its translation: CASSLMGTSGSTDTQYF.

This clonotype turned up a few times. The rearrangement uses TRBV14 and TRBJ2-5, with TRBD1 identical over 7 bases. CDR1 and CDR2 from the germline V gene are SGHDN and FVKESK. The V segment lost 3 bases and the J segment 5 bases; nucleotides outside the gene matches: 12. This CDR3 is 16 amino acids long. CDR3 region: CASSQGQNRGSETQYF. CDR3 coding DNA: TGTGCCAGCAGCCAGGGACAGAATCGCGGCTCGGAGACCCAGTACTTC.

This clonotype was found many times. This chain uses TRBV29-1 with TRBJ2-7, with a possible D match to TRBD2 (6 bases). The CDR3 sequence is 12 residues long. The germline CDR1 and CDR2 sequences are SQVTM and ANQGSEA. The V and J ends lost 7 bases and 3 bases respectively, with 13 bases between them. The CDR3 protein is CSAGRSLYEQYF. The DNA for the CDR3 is TGCAGCGCCGGGAGATCCCTCTACGAGCAGTACTTC.

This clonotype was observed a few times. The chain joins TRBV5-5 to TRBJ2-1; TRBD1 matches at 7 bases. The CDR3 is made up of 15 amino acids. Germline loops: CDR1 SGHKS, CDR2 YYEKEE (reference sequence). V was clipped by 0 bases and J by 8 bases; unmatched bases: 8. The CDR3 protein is CASSLGTGTVDEQFF. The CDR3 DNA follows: TGTGCCAGCAGCTTGGGGACAGGTACTGTTGATGAGCAGTTCTTC. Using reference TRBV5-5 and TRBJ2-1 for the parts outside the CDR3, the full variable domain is DAGVTQSPTHLIKTRGQQVTLRCSPISGHKSVSWYQQVLGQGPQFIFQYYEKEERGRGNFPDRFSARQFPNYSSELNVNALLLGDSALYLCASSLGTGTVDEQFFGPGTRLTVL.

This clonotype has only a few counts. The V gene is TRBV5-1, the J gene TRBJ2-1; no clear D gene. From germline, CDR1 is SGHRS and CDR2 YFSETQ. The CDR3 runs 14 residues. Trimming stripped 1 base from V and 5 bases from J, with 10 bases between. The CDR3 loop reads CASSLPSANNEQFF. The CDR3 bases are TGCGCCAGCAGCTTGCCTAGTGCAAACAATGAGCAGTTCTTC.

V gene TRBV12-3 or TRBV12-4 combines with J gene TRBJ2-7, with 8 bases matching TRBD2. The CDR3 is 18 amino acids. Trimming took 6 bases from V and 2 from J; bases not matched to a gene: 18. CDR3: CASRGYKTGSGGTYEQYF. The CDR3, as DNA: TGTGCCAGCAGGGGGTATAAGACAGGCAGCGGGGGTACCTACGAGCAGTACTTC.

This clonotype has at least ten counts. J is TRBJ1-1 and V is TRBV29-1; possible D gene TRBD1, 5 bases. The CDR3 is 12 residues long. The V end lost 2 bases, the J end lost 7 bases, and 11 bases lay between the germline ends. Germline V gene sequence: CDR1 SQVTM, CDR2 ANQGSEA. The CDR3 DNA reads TGCAGCGTTGAAAGAGGGGTGGGTGAAGCTTTCTTT. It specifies CSVERGVGEAFF.